The rows below give T cell receptor beta chains drawn from one sample of a study of blood T cell repertoires in COVID-19. Using immunoSEQ multiplex PCR, the repertoire was profiled, and TCRdb retains in-frame clones only, with some absent. The data show around 170,000 clones, with roughly three quarters seen just once and about 11% held by the top ten. What was sequenced was peripheral blood. Receptor source: a woman older than 75 with COVID-19, enrolled during active disease. The CDR3 runs from the conserved cysteine through the conserved F or W. The order of the fields is V gene, D gene, clone size, J gene, CDR3 protein, CDR3 DNA. A D gene is named only where the DNA matches it firmly. Clone size is given for some rows only: seen once, a few or many times, or a class if the clone is expanded.

V gene: TRBV6-2/TRBV6-3; D gene: TRBD2; clone size: NA; J gene: TRBJ2-3; CDR3 protein: CASSELAGGPGDTQYF; CDR3 DNA: TGTGCCAGCAGTGAGTTAGCGGGGGGGCCGGGAGATACGCAGTATTTT
V gene: TRBV6-6; D gene: NA; clone size: NA; J gene: TRBJ2-5; CDR3 protein: CASSYLNSETQYF; CDR3 DNA: TGTGCCAGCAGTTACTTAAACTCGGAGACCCAGTACTTC
V gene: TRBV5-1; D gene: NA; clone size: NA; J gene: TRBJ2-5; CDR3 protein: CASSLSGDETQYF; CDR3 DNA: TGCGCCAGCAGCTTGTCAGGGGACGAGACCCAGTACTTC
V gene: TRBV13; D gene: TRBD2; clone size: NA; J gene: TRBJ2-5; CDR3 protein: CASRLSGEGRETQYF; CDR3 DNA: TGTGCCAGCAGACTCAGCGGGGAGGGACGAGAGACCCAGTACTTC
V gene: TRBV2; D gene: TRBD1; clone size: NA; J gene: TRBJ1-5; CDR3 protein: CASSGTGGFQPQHF; CDR3 DNA: TGTGCCAGCAGCGGGACAGGGGGCTTTCAGCCCCAGCATTTT
V gene: TRBV30; D gene: NA; clone size: NA; J gene: TRBJ1-1; CDR3 protein: CAWSVPSAGNTEAFF; CDR3 DNA: TGTGCCTGGAGTGTACCTTCGGCAGGGAACACTGAAGCTTTCTTT
V gene: TRBV7-8; D gene: TRBD2; clone size: NA; J gene: TRBJ2-5; CDR3 protein: CASSLGLAGGWQLETQYF; CDR3 DNA: TGTGCCAGCAGCTTAGGGCTAGCGGGGGGCTGGCAATTGGAGACCCAGTACTTC
V gene: TRBV11-2; D gene: NA; clone size: NA; J gene: TRBJ2-4; CDR3 protein: CASSLVLAGKNIQYF; CDR3 DNA: TGTGCCAGCAGCTTAGTCTTGGCGGGGAAAAACATTCAGTACTTC
V gene: TRBV19; D gene: NA; clone size: NA; J gene: TRBJ2-7; CDR3 protein: CASSVFTGGAYEQYF; CDR3 DNA: TGTGCCAGTAGTGTCTTCACAGGGGGGGCCTACGAGCAGTACTTC
V gene: TRBV4-1; D gene: NA; clone size: few; J gene: TRBJ2-7; CDR3 protein: CASSQSTGIYEQYF; CDR3 DNA: TGCGCCAGCAGCCAATCAACAGGGATCTACGAGCAGTACTTC
V gene: TRBV7-9; D gene: NA; clone size: NA; J gene: TRBJ1-1; CDR3 protein: CASSLRGLANTEAFF; CDR3 DNA: TGTGCCAGCAGTCTCCGGGGGTTAGCGAACACTGAAGCTTTCTTT
V gene: TRBV24-1; D gene: TRBD1; clone size: NA; J gene: TRBJ1-2; CDR3 protein: CATSGIQGPPYGYTF; CDR3 DNA: TGTGCCACCAGTGGGATACAGGGGCCCCCCTATGGCTACACCTTC
V gene: TRBV10-3; D gene: NA; clone size: NA; J gene: TRBJ2-1; CDR3 protein: CAIKEYNEQFF; CDR3 DNA: TGTGCCATCAAAGAGTACAATGAGCAGTTCTTC
V gene: TRBV21-1; D gene: NA; clone size: NA; J gene: TRBJ2-1; CDR3 protein: CASSQAVSGAYNEQFF; CDR3 DNA: TGTGCCAGCAGCCAAGCGGTTAGCGGAGCATACAATGAGCAGTTCTTC
V gene: TRBV15; D gene: NA; clone size: NA; J gene: TRBJ2-1; CDR3 protein: CATSLEWRGPGSEQFF; CDR3 DNA: TGTGCCACCAGCCTAGAGTGGAGGGGACCAGGGTCTGAGCAGTTCTTC
V gene: TRBV18; D gene: TRBD2; clone size: few; J gene: TRBJ2-7; CDR3 protein: CASSEGLAGGIYEQYF; CDR3 DNA: TGTGCCAGCTCGGAGGGACTAGCGGGAGGGATCTACGAGCAGTACTTC
V gene: TRBV3-1/TRBV3-2; D gene: TRBD2; clone size: NA; J gene: TRBJ2-1; CDR3 protein: CASSPRGVASGISNEQFF; CDR3 DNA: TGTGCCAGCAGCCCAAGGGGGGTGGCTAGCGGGATCAGCAATGAGCAGTTCTTC
V gene: TRBV3-1/TRBV3-2; D gene: TRBD1; clone size: NA; J gene: TRBJ1-2; CDR3 protein: CASSQDRDRRSHYGYTF; CDR3 DNA: TGTGCCAGCAGCCAGGACCGGGACAGGAGAAGTCACTATGGCTACACCTTC
V gene: TRBV5-5; D gene: TRBD1; clone size: NA; J gene: TRBJ2-5; CDR3 protein: CASSRTGESRETQYF; CDR3 DNA: TGTGCCAGCAGCCGGACAGGGGAGAGTCGAGAGACCCAGTACTTC
V gene: TRBV6-5; D gene: NA; clone size: NA; J gene: TRBJ1-6; CDR3 protein: CASQGWTYNNSPLHF; CDR3 DNA: TGTGCCAGCCAAGGGTGGACATATAATAATTCACCCCTCCACTTT
V gene: TRBV7-8; D gene: NA; clone size: NA; J gene: TRBJ1-6; CDR3 protein: CASSLGWQALIPLHF; CDR3 DNA: TGTGCCAGCAGCTTAGGCTGGCAGGCCCTAATTCCCCTCCACTTT
V gene: TRBV2; D gene: TRBD2; clone size: NA; J gene: TRBJ2-5; CDR3 protein: CASTGTSGKETQYF; CDR3 DNA: TGTGCCAGCACTGGGACTAGCGGGAAAGAGACCCAGTACTTC
V gene: TRBV6-4; D gene: TRBD1; clone size: NA; J gene: TRBJ1-2; CDR3 protein: CASWTGGDSNYGYTF; CDR3 DNA: TGTGCCAGTTGGACAGGGGGTGACTCTAACTATGGCTACACCTTC
V gene: TRBV29-1; D gene: TRBD2; clone size: NA; J gene: TRBJ2-3; CDR3 protein: CSVEASGTPLEQYF; CDR3 DNA: TGCAGCGTTGAGGCTAGCGGGACCCCGCTCGAGCAGTATTTT
V gene: TRBV5-8; D gene: TRBD1; clone size: NA; J gene: TRBJ2-7; CDR3 protein: CASSSPGQGFYEQYF; CDR3 DNA: TGTGCCAGCAGCTCCCCGGGACAGGGGTTCTACGAGCAGTACTTC